This entry lists 24 T cell receptor beta chains sequenced from one sample in a study of blood T cells in healthy people across ages. Through a sample-barcoded 5' primer and a J-beta primer mix, a second PCR was run for roughly 6 to 12 cycles. Each CDR3 protein is one row after TCRdb ran MiXCR on the 5' RACE reads. The data contain around 900,000 distinct CDR3 sequences, 45% to 60% of them singletons. The sample taken for sequencing was blood. Source of these receptors: a woman in her sixties in good health.

The chain employs TRBV5-5 and TRBJ2-5; the D is unclear. The end of the DNA fits TRBJ2-7 better, so the J call may be wrong. The germline V gene has CDR1 SGHKS and CDR2 YYEKEE (reference sequence). The CDR3 totals 13 residues. The CDR3 DNA reads TGTGCCAGCATCCCTGGGTTGGGGTACGAGCAGTACTTC. Translated: CASIPGLGYEQYF.

There are a few counts of this clonotype. The chain has TRBV7-9 and TRBJ1-1; weak D call: TRBD1 (6 bases). Germline V gives CDR1 SEHNR, CDR2 FQNEAQ (reference sequence). CDR3 length: 15 amino acids. The V end lost 5 bases, the J end lost 1 base, and 14 bases lay between the germline ends. This CDR3 reads CASSLGGRRNTEAFF. DNA for the CDR3: TGTGCCAGCAGCCTGGGGGGCAGACGGAACACTGAAGCTTTCTTT.

The chain combines TRBV20-1 with TRBJ2-7, with a possible D match to TRBD1 (7 bases). Germline V gene data show CDR1 as DFQATT and CDR2 as SNEGSKA (reference sequence). This CDR3 has 13 amino acids. With 5 bases removed from V and 6 bases from J, the gap between germline ends came to 17 bases. CDR3 nucleotide sequence: TGCAGTGCTCCGGAGGGGGCTCGGGGCGAGCAGTACTTC. Its protein product is CSAPEGARGEQYF.

This clonotype appeared a few times. This chain uses TRBV7-2 with TRBJ2-7; D is possibly TRBD1 or TRBD2 (5 bases each). Germline-derived CDR1 and CDR2 are SGHTA and FQGNSA. Trimming pared 5 bases from V and 3 bases from J, leaving 14 bases between. CDR3 length equals 14 residues. The CDR3 protein is CASSPPGRIYEQYF. For the CDR3, the DNA is TGTGCCAGCAGCCCGCCGGGACGAATCTACGAGCAGTACTTC.

Points on this clonotype: The junction departs from germline at one end; a sequencing error may be responsible. The chain recombines TRBV20-1 with TRBJ2-4, with TRBD1 identical over 7 bases. This CDR3 spans 12 amino acids. The V gene's germline CDR1 is DFQATT and CDR2 SNEGSKA (reference sequence). CDR3 amino acids: CSTPDRANIQYF. As DNA, the CDR3 is TGCAGTACACCCGACAGGGCGAACATCCAGTACTTC.

The chain uses TRBV12-3 or TRBV12-4 and TRBJ2-1; maybe TRBD1 (5 bases). Trimming shortened V by 3 bases and J by 10 bases, and 16 bases separated the two germline ends. The CDR3 runs to 14 residues. The CDR3 bases are TGTGCCAGCAGTTTCAATCTGGGTACAGGCGAGCAGTTCTTC. Its protein product is CASSFNLGTGEQFF.

This clonotype was detected a few times. The gene calls are TRBV7-9 and TRBJ2-3; 9 bases agree with TRBD1. The CDR3 extends over 16 amino acids. V lost 3 bases, J lost 0 bases, and 4 bases stayed unmatched. Germline CDR1 reads SEHNR; CDR2 reads FQNEAQ (reference sequence). The CDR3 region has the DNA TGTGCCAGCAGCTTTGGACAGGGGCCCAGCACAGATACGCAGTATTTT. This translates into CASSFGQGPSTDTQYF.

There are a few counts of this clonotype. J is TRBJ2-7 and V is TRBV7-9; D gene uncertain. The CDR3 loop spans 14 amino acids. Germline lookup yields CDR1 SEHNR and CDR2 FQNEAQ (reference sequence). V lost 5 bases to trimming and J lost 3 bases, with 14 bases between them. The CDR3 reads CASSPPFLDYEQYF. In nucleotides, the CDR3 is TGTGCCAGCAGCCCCCCCTTCCTCGACTACGAGCAGTACTTC.

The chain carries TRBV5-5 and TRBJ2-7; D might be TRBD2 (5 bases). V lost 2 bases and J 2 bases, leaving 8 bases between the germline ends. The CDR3 covers 13 residues. Germline V gene lookup returns CDR1 SGHKS and CDR2 YYEKEE (reference sequence). CDR3 nucleotides: TGTGCCAGCAGCTTATGGGAGACCTACGAGCAGTACTTC. The encoded protein is CASSLWETYEQYF.

The V call is TRBV20-1, the J call TRBJ2-1; 8 nucleotides line up with TRBD1. The CDR3 covers 14 residues. Germline-derived CDR1 and CDR2 are DFQATT and SNEGSKA (reference sequence). With 8 bases clipped from V and 10 bases from J, the junction kept 16 bases outside the gene matches. CDR3 residues: CSSATGQEGYEQFF. CDR3 sequence (DNA): TGCAGTTCCGCCACGGGACAGGAGGGCTACGAGCAGTTCTTC.

As regards this clonotype: A read error may account for a junction end that differs from germline. The chain has TRBV7-9 and TRBJ1-6, with 10 positions matching TRBD1. CDR3 length equals 15 residues. Germline lookup yields CDR1 SEHNR and CDR2 FQNEAQ (reference sequence). The CDR3 loop reads CASSSGTGVSSPPHF. The CDR3 DNA follows: TGTGCCAGCAGCTCCGGGACAGGGGTTAGTTCACCCCCCCACTTT.

This sequence joins TRBV5-1 and TRBJ1-1; perhaps TRBD1 as D (6 bases). From germline, CDR1 is SGHRS and CDR2 YFSETQ. V dropped 4 bases and J dropped 1 base, with 11 bases sitting between them. CDR3 length: 14 amino acids. CDR3 in DNA: TGCGCCAGCAGCCTCTGGACAGAGAACACTGAAGCTTTCTTT. This sequence encodes CASSLWTENTEAFF.

This CDR3 is CASSLEGLRTTEAFF. CDR3 DNA sequence: TGTGCCAGCAGTTTAGAAGGGCTTCGGACCACTGAAGCTTTCTTT. The V and J genes are TRBV12-3 or TRBV12-4 and TRBJ1-1; no reliable D call. The CDR3 covers 15 residues. V dropped 1 base and J dropped 4 bases, with 13 bases sitting between them.

This clonotype has a handful of counts. The germline gene is not matched at one end of the junction; a read error may be the cause. The rearrangement links TRBV12-5 to TRBJ2-1, with D perhaps TRBD2 (5 bases). The germline gives CDR1 LGHNT, CDR2 FRNRAP. This CDR3 comprises 14 residues. The CDR3 reads CASALVDRPGEQFF. The CDR3 bases are TGTGCTAGTGCTTTGGTGGACCGCCCGGGGGAGCAGTTCTTC.

The V and J genes are TRBV10-3 and TRBJ2-3; 8 nucleotides align to TRBD2. This CDR3 is 15 amino acids long. After removal of 2 bases from V and 4 bases from J, the junction contained 5 bases not matched to a gene. Germline CDR1 is ENHRY and CDR2 is SYGVKD. CDR3 sequence reads: CAISERTSTADTQYF. CDR3 DNA: TGTGCCATCAGTGAGCGGACTAGCACGGCAGATACGCAGTATTTT.

The table lists this clonotype with a few counts. In DNA form, the CDR3 reads TGTGCCAGCAGTTTCGGGGTTGAGCAGTTCTTC. This codes for CASSFGVEQFF. V and J are TRBV12-3 or TRBV12-4 and TRBJ2-1; tentatively, D is TRBD2 (5 bases). Trimming shortened V by 3 bases and J by 9 bases, and 6 bases separated the two germline ends. The CDR3 has 11 amino acids.

The CDR3 sequence: CASSQAPGGQVNTEAFF. CDR3 coding DNA: TGTGCCAGCAGCCAAGCCCCGGGGGGACAAGTAAACACTGAAGCTTTCTTT. This chain links TRBV4-2 with TRBJ1-1; D perhaps matches TRBD1 (6 bases). V was shortened by 1 base and J by 2 bases, with 17 bases between the two germline ends. The V gene's germline CDR1 is LGHNA and CDR2 YNFKEQ. The CDR3 runs to 17 residues.

V usage is TRBV20-1 and J usage is TRBJ2-3; 9 nucleotides match TRBD2. Germline V CDR1 and CDR2: DFQATT, SNEGSKA (reference sequence). With V trimmed by 0 bases and J by 3 bases, 13 bases remained unmatched. The CDR3 covers 18 residues. CDR3 sequence reads: CSARELDFRREGTDTQYF. The CDR3 DNA reads TGCAGTGCTAGAGAACTTGATTTTCGGCGGGAGGGGACAGATACGCAGTATTTT.

This rearrangement joins TRBV11-2 to TRBJ1-1, with 7 nucleotides matching TRBD1. The CDR3 runs 16 residues. J gave up 1 base and V 5 bases, and 10 bases lay outside the gene matches. CDR1 is SGHAT, CDR2 FQNNGV, per germline. CDR3 loop: CASSPGGGGQNTEAFF. The CDR3 DNA is TGTGCCAGCAGCCCAGGGGGGGGCGGACAGAACACTGAAGCTTTCTTT.

This clonotype showed up just a few times. The chain has TRBV14 and TRBJ2-2, with no clear D. The CDR3 has 14 amino acids. Germline CDR1 and CDR2: SGHDN and FVKESK. V shed 4 bases and J shed 4 bases, with 10 bases lying between them. The CDR3 spells CASSRARSTGELFF. The CDR3 DNA reads as TGTGCCAGCAGCCGGGCCAGAAGCACCGGGGAGCTGTTTTTT.

This clonotype has a handful of counts. J is TRBJ2-1 and V is TRBV29-1, with 9 bases that match TRBD2. This CDR3 is built from 13 residues. The V gene end was trimmed by 4 bases and the J gene end by 4 bases; junction bases not matched to a gene: 2. CDR1 and CDR2 (germline): SQVTM, ANQGSEA. CDR3 nucleotide sequence: TGCAGCGTTGGGCTAGCGGGGTACAATGAGCAGTTCTTC. It codes for CSVGLAGYNEQFF.

With regard to this clonotype: The junction differs from germline at one of its ends, possibly a read error. The V gene is TRBV24-1, the J gene TRBJ2-3, with D perhaps TRBD2 (5 bases). There are 14 residues in the CDR3. Looked up from germline, CDR1 is KGHDR and CDR2 is SFDVKD. This CDR3 reads CATSSLRVADTQYF. CDR3 coding DNA: TGCGCCACCTCTAGCCTTAGGGTAGCAGATACGCAGTATTTT.

The genes are TRBV10-3 and TRBJ1-1; no reliable D call. The CDR3 runs to 13 residues. Trimming stripped 2 bases from V and 5 bases from J, with 9 bases between. Germline loops: CDR1 ENHRY, CDR2 SYGVKD. The CDR3 spells CAISEPSLTEAFF. CDR3 coding DNA: TGTGCCATCAGTGAGCCCAGTCTGACTGAAGCTTTCTTT.

The chain is built from TRBV21-1 and TRBJ2-5; the D call TRBD1 from the table was never checked on the DNA. TRBV21-1 is shown as a pseudogene. CDR3 length: 16 residues. The CDR3 bases are TGTGCCATCCCCAACTCGGACAAGGCAATCCAAGAGACCCAGTACTTC. This codes for CAIPNSDKAIQETQYF.